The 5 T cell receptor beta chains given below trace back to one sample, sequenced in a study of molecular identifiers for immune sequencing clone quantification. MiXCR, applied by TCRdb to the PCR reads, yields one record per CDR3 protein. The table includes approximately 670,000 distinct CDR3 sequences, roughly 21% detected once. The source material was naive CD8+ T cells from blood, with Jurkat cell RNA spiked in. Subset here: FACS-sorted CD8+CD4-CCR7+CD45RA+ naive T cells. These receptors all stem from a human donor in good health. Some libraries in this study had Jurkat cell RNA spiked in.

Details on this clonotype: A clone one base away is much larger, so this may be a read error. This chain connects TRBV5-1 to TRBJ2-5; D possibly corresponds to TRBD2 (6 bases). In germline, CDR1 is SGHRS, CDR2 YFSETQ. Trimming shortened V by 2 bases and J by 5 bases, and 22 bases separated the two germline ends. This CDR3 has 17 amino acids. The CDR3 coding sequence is TGCGCCAGCAGCTTCCCAGGCGGGCTAGCGAACGGGGAGACCCAGTACTTC. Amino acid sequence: CASSFPGGLANGETQYF. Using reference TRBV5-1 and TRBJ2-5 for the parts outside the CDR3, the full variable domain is KAGVTQTPRYLIKTRGQQVTLSCSPISGHRSVSWYQQTPGQGLQFLFEYFSETQRNKGNFPGRFSGRQFSNSRSEMNVSTLELGDSALYLCASSFPGGLANGETQYFGPGTRLLVL.

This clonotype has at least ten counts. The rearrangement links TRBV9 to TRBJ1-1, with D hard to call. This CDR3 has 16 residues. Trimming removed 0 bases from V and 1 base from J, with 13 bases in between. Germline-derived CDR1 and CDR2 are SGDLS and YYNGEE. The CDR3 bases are TGTGCCAGCAGCGTAGGATTGGAGAACCCGAACACTGAAGCTTTCTTT. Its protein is CASSVGLENPNTEAFF.

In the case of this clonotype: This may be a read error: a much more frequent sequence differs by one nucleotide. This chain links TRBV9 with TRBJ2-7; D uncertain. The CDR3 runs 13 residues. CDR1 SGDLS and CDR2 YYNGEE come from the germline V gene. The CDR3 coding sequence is TGTGCCAGCAGCCCCCGCTCTCTGTACGAGCAGTGCTTC. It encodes CASSPRSLYEQCF.

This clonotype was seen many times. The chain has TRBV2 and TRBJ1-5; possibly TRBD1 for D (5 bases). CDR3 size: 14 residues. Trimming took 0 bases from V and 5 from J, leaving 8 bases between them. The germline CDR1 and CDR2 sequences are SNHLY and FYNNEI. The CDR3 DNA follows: TGTGCCAGCAGTGAAGCTTCAGGGTATCAGCCCCAGCATTTT. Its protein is CASSEASGYQPQHF.

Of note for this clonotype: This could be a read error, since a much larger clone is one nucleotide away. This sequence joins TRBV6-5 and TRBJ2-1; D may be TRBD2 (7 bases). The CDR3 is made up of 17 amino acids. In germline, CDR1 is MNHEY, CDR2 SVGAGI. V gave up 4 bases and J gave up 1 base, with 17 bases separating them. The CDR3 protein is CASSSPRGAASYNEQFF. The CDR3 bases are TGTGCCAGCAGTTCCCCCCGGGGGGCCGCATCCTACAATGAGCAGTTCTTC.